This passage covers 24 T cell receptor beta chains from one sample sequenced in a study of T-cell reconstitution after alpha-beta-depleted transplantation in children. For TCRbeta, the library was prepared with unique molecular identifiers. TCRdb used MiXCR to reprocess the PCR reads, holding one entry per CDR3 protein. Of about 500,000 distinct CDR3 sequences listed, around 10% are singletons. Sequenced material: PBMCs, mostly from graft donor cells, taken 180 days after TCRalphabeta/CD19-depleted stem cell transplant. The receptors derive from a female patient aged 2-15 years who had a stem cell transplant for aplastic anemia, so the T cells may come from the graft donor.

This rearrangement joins TRBV7-2 to TRBJ2-1, with TRBD1 matching 9 bases. Trimming removed 4 bases from V and 5 bases from J; junction bases left unmatched: 3. The CDR3 spans 14 residues. The germline V gene encodes CDR1 SGHTA and CDR2 FQGNSA. CDR3 protein: CASSWRQGDNEQFF. The CDR3 DNA follows: TGTGCCAGCAGCTGGCGACAGGGGGACAATGAGCAGTTCTTC.

The rearrangement links TRBV7-9 to TRBJ2-1; TRBD2 is a possible D gene (6 bases). V was trimmed by 3 bases and J by 10 bases, leaving 13 bases between them. This CDR3 has 13 residues. Germline CDR1 SEHNR, CDR2 FQNEAQ (reference sequence). The CDR3 loop is CASSFSGVDEQFF. CDR3 sequence (DNA): TGTGCCAGCAGCTTCTCGGGAGTGGACGAGCAGTTCTTC.

There are a few counts of this clonotype. The rearrangement joins TRBV6-2 or TRBV6-3 to TRBJ2-7; D gene unclear. V lost 2 bases to trimming and J lost 2 bases, with 19 bases between them. The CDR3 has 17 residues. Germline V gene lookup returns CDR1 MNHEY and CDR2 SVGEGT. CDR3 sequence: CASSYTLRAQGTYEQYF. In nucleotides, the CDR3 is TGTGCCAGCAGTTACACCCTCCGGGCTCAAGGGACCTACGAGCAGTACTTC.

V gene TRBV29-1 combines with J gene TRBJ1-3; 8 bases map to TRBD1. This CDR3 contains 14 residues. The trim removed 6 bases at V and 4 bases at J, leaving 8 bases unmatched. Germline V gene sequence: CDR1 SQVTM, CDR2 ANQGSEA. The CDR3 DNA reads as TGCAGCGTCTCGACAGGGGCAACCGGAAACACCATATATTTT. Translating gives CSVSTGATGNTIYF.

The chain joins TRBV12-3 or TRBV12-4 to TRBJ2-3; 9 nucleotides line up with TRBD2. CDR3 size: 17 residues. The J segment lost 2 bases and the V segment lost 3 bases, leaving 9 bases of the junction unmatched. The CDR3 loop is CASSFDRIAGATDTQYF. The CDR3 DNA reads TGTGCCAGCAGTTTCGACCGCATAGCGGGAGCCACAGATACGCAGTATTTT.

This clonotype was counted ten times or more. This chain connects TRBV5-1 to TRBJ2-2; 8 bases are shared with TRBD2. The V gene's germline CDR1 is SGHRS and CDR2 YFSETQ. The CDR3 contains 16 residues. With 2 bases clipped from V and 1 base from J, the junction kept 4 bases outside the gene matches. CDR3 bases: TGCGCCAGCAGCTTTACTAGCGGTAGGAACACCGGGGAGCTGTTTTTT. It translates to CASSFTSGRNTGELFF.

CDR3 nucleotide sequence: TGTGCCAGCTCACCAGTGACAGGGGGAAATGAGCAGTTCTTC. Its translation: CASSPVTGGNEQFF. This chain links TRBV18 with TRBJ2-1, with 9 nucleotides matching TRBD1. J lost 7 bases, V lost 2 bases, and 3 bases had no gene match. Germline V gene data show CDR1 as KGHSH and CDR2 as LQKENI. The CDR3 extends over 14 amino acids.

This clonotype appeared a few times. The rearrangement uses TRBV12-3 or TRBV12-4 and TRBJ2-7, with unresolved D. Trimming left V 5 bases short and J 0 bases short, with 14 bases between. The CDR3 loop spans 15 amino acids. CDR3 nucleotide sequence: TGTGCCAGCAGTCCCCAGACACATCGCTCCTACGAGCAGTACTTC. It codes for CASSPQTHRSYEQYF.

This clonotype was recorded at least ten times. V is TRBV5-1 and J is TRBJ2-6, with D perhaps matching TRBD2 (6 bases). CDR3 length: 15 residues. Between the trimmed V and J ends, which lost 3 bases and 2 bases, there was a span of 9 bases. CDR1 SGHRS and CDR2 YFSETQ come from the germline V gene. Here the CDR3 DNA reads TGCGCCAGCAGCTCCGGGGGAACTGGGGCCAACGTCCTGACTTTC. Translating it yields CASSSGGTGANVLTF. Complete variable domain (other parts from reference TRBV5-1 and TRBJ2-6): KAGVTQTPRYLIKTRGQQVTLSCSPISGHRSVSWYQQTPGQGLQFLFEYFSETQRNKGNFPGRFSGRQFSNSRSEMNVSTLELGDSALYLCASSSGGTGANVLTFGAGSRLTVL.

The J gene is TRBJ1-1, the V gene TRBV29-1; TRBD1 might be the D (6 bases). There are 15 residues in the CDR3. Germline assignment: CDR1 SQVTM and CDR2 ANQGSEA. V was shortened by 3 bases and J by 3 bases, with 17 bases between the two germline ends. Written as DNA, the CDR3 is TGCAGCGTTGAGAAGGGGGGCCAGGGGTACACTGAAGCTTTCTTT. It encodes CSVEKGGQGYTEAFF.

This clonotype was counted a few times. This rearrangement joins TRBV6-1 to TRBJ2-7; 7 bases fit TRBD2. Germline-derived CDR1 and CDR2 are MNHNS and SASEGT. With V trimmed by 6 bases and J by 3 bases, 11 bases remained unmatched. The CDR3 consists of 15 residues. CDR3 DNA: TGTGCCAGCAGAGAAAGCGGGAAGCTCAACTACGAGCAGTACTTC. Residues: CASRESGKLNYEQYF.

A few counts support this clonotype. This rearrangement joins TRBV12-3 or TRBV12-4 to TRBJ2-3; D call uncertain. The CDR3 sequence is 16 residues long. Trimming removed 5 bases from V and 1 base from J, with 16 bases in between. The CDR3 DNA reads as TGTGCCAGCAGTGCTGAAAGGGTAGGAGGCACAGATACGCAGTATTTT. Its protein product is CASSAERVGGTDTQYF.

The chain joins TRBV3-1 to TRBJ1-1; D ambiguous. The ends were cut back, 1 base at V and 3 bases at J, with 9 bases in the middle. The CDR3 runs 14 residues. Germline V gene lookup returns CDR1 LGHDT and CDR2 YNNKEL (reference sequence). The CDR3 region is CASSQGSQYTEAFF. In DNA, the CDR3 is TGTGCCAGCAGCCAAGGGAGCCAATACACTGAAGCTTTCTTT.

This clonotype was counted once. Being one base from a much bigger clone, this may be a read error. This CDR3 is CASSSRTSINEQFF. CDR3 sequence (DNA): TGTGCCAGCAGCTCCCGGACTAGCATAAATGAGCAGTTCTTC. The rearrangement uses TRBV7-7 and TRBJ2-1; TRBD2 matches at 8 bases. Germline lookup yields CDR1 SSHAT and CDR2 FNYEAQ (reference sequence). V lost 4 bases to trimming and J lost 7 bases; unmatched junction nucleotides: 6. The CDR3 is 14 amino acids. Full variable domain (missing parts from reference TRBV7-7 and TRBJ2-1): GAGVSQSPRYKVTKRGQDVTLRCDPISSHATLYWYQQALGQGPEFLTYFNYEAQPDKSGLPSDRFSAERPEGSISTLTIQRTEQRDSAMYRCASSSRTSINEQFFGPGTRLTVL.

V usage is TRBV28 and J usage is TRBJ2-3, with D tentatively TRBD2 (6 bases). This CDR3 is built from 19 residues. The V end was cut by 7 bases, the J end by 2 bases, with 28 bases between. Germline CDR1 reads MDHEN; CDR2 reads SYDVKM. This chain's CDR3 is CASTLSTAGRDFFTDTQYF. CDR3 sequence (DNA): TGTGCCAGCACCCTCTCCACCGCGGGAAGGGACTTCTTCACAGATACGCAGTATTTT.

The table lists this clonotype with a few counts. The rearrangement joins TRBV7-2 to TRBJ2-3, with TRBD2 matching 7 bases. Germline CDR1 reads SGHTA; CDR2 reads FQGNSA. The CDR3 is 14 residues long. V lost 1 base to trimming and J lost 7 bases; unmatched junction nucleotides: 5. The CDR3 region is CASSLEAGLHTQYF. The CDR3 nucleotides read TGTGCCAGCAGCTTAGAAGCGGGACTGCATACGCAGTATTTT.

This clonotype appeared a few times. The rearrangement uses TRBV9 and TRBJ2-3, with D possibly TRBD2 on 6 matching bases. V gave up 0 bases and J gave up 0 bases, with 17 bases separating them. CDR1 is SGDLS, CDR2 YYNGEE, per germline. There are 18 residues in the CDR3. The CDR3 nucleotides are TGTGCCAGCAGCGTAGGTTTAACGGGACTGGTAAGCACAGATACGCAGTATTTT. The encoded protein is CASSVGLTGLVSTDTQYF.

This sequence joins TRBV12-3 or TRBV12-4 and TRBJ2-7, with 7 nucleotides matching TRBD1. The CDR3 length is 15 residues. Germline trimming cut 6 bases from V and 7 bases from J; bases unmatched to any gene: 15. CDR3 sequence (DNA): TGTGCCAGCAGCCACGGCTGGGGGACAGCACTTGAGCAGTACGTC. This encodes CASSHGWGTALEQYV.

J is TRBJ2-3 and V is TRBV7-2; D is perhaps TRBD1 (6 bases). CDR1 is SGHTA, CDR2 FQGNSA, per germline. The V and J ends lost 4 bases and 6 bases respectively, with 17 bases between them. CDR3 length equals 15 residues. CDR3 in amino acids: CASSSADSPWDTQYF. For the CDR3, the DNA is TGTGCCAGCAGCTCGGCGGACAGTCCATGGGATACGCAGTATTTT.

This clonotype was seen more than once but under ten times. The V call is TRBV9, the J call TRBJ2-1; 11 bases fit TRBD2. Per germline, CDR1 SGDLS and CDR2 YYNGEE. This CDR3 is 13 amino acids long. The junction had 2 bases not matched to a gene; V was cut back by 2 bases and J by 10 bases. CDR3 nucleotides: TGTGCCAGCAGCGTTGGGACTAGCGGCGAGCAGTTCTTC. It codes for CASSVGTSGEQFF. Full variable domain (missing parts from reference TRBV9 and TRBJ2-1): DSGVTQTPKHLITATGQRVTLRCSPRSGDLSVYWYQQSLDQGLQFLIQYYNGEERAKGNILERFSAQQFPDLHSELNLSSLELGDSALYFCASSVGTSGEQFFGPGTRLTVL.

V gene TRBV5-1 combines with J gene TRBJ2-7; TRBD1 aligns across 8 bases. The CDR3 covers 14 residues. Germline assignment: CDR1 SGHRS and CDR2 YFSETQ. The V segment lost 1 base and the J segment 1 base; nucleotides outside the gene matches: 1. The CDR3 reads CASSLNRGSYEQYF. CDR3 bases: TGCGCCAGCAGCTTGAACAGGGGGTCCTACGAGCAGTACTTC.

There are many counts of this clonotype. The chain carries TRBV29-1 and TRBJ2-7; 9 nucleotides line up with TRBD1. The CDR3 has 13 residues. Germline-derived CDR1 and CDR2 are SQVTM and ANQGSEA. V shed 2 bases, J shed 9 bases, and the junction held 8 bases outside the gene matches. Written as DNA, the CDR3 is TGCAGCGTTGAAAAACAGGGGGCGCGGCGGCAGTACTTC. Its translation: CSVEKQGARRQYF.

This clonotype has only a few counts. The chain combines TRBV20-1 with TRBJ1-5; no clear D. The germline CDR1 and CDR2 sequences are DFQATT and SNEGSKA (reference sequence). Trimming cost V 2 bases and J 4 bases, with 6 bases left between them. The CDR3 loop spans 12 amino acids. CDR3 in DNA: TGCAGTGCTAGATCGCCAAATCAGCCCCAGCATTTT. It specifies CSARSPNQPQHF.

This sequence joins TRBV15 and TRBJ2-7, with 14 bases fitting TRBD2. From germline, CDR1 is LNHNV and CDR2 YYDKDF (reference sequence). V lost 5 bases to trimming and J lost 5 bases; unmatched junction nucleotides: 8. The CDR3 sequence is 16 residues long. The CDR3 DNA reads TGTGCCACCAGCCGCTTGACTAGCGGGAGGGTCCACGAGCAGTACGTC. Amino acids: CATSRLTSGRVHEQYV.